These T cell receptor beta chains were read from a single sample in a study of human T cells and chemical hapten exposure. MiXCR, applied by TCRdb to the 5' RACE reads, yields one record per CDR3 protein. The top ten hold around 7% of the sample, which has 70,000 to 85,000 distinct CDR3 sequences, around 15% seen once. These receptors all stem from a female donor in good health. Each CDR3 is given with its conserved first and last residue. Fields, in order: V gene, J gene, clone size, CDR3 length, D gene, CDR3 DNA, CDR3 protein. A D gene is named only where the DNA matches it firmly. Clone size, where shown, is once, few, many, or a class for clones that have expanded.

TRBV29-1	TRBJ1-1	few	14	TRBD1	TGCAGCGTGGAGGCAAGGGGGCAGGAAACTGAAGCTTTCTTT	CSVEARGQETEAFF
TRBV29-1	TRBJ2-3	-	16	-	TGCAGCGTTGAAGATCGGGTTAGGACAGTCACAGATACGCAGTATTTT	CSVEDRVRTVTDTQYF
TRBV6-5	TRBJ2-2	many	16	-	TGTGCCAGCAGTTACTCGATGGGAGGGAACACCGGGGAGCTGTTTTTT	CASSYSMGGNTGELFF
TRBV28	TRBJ1-2	-	15	-	TGTGCCAGCCTAAAAGGGGGGGCCTGGGGCTATGGCTACACCTTC	CASLKGGAWGYGYTF
TRBV29-1	TRBJ2-3	many	15	TRBD1	TGCAGCGTCGAGCCGGGACAGGGAATTGCAGATACGCAGTATTTT	CSVEPGQGIADTQYF
TRBV29-1	TRBJ1-2	many	13	TRBD1	TGCAGCCAGGACAGGGGGGAGGGCTATGGCTACACCTTC	CSQDRGEGYGYTF
TRBV6-6	TRBJ1-2	few	15	-	TGTGCCAGCAGTTACTTTCGCGAGAGGCACTATGGCTACACCTTC	CASSYFRERHYGYTF
TRBV27	TRBJ2-2	many	19	TRBD1	TGTGCCACCAACCCTTATCCCGGGACAGCGAACCTCAACACCGGGGAGCTGTTTTTT	CATNPYPGTANLNTGELFF
TRBV29-1	TRBJ2-1	many	13	-	TGCAGCGTTGAGGCGGACACTTACAATGAGCAGTTCTTC	CSVEADTYNEQFF
TRBV5-1	TRBJ2-2	-	16	-	TGCGCCAGCAGCTTGGTTTCCACCCCGAACACCGGGGAGCTGTTTTTT	CASSLVSTPNTGELFF
TRBV7-8	TRBJ1-5	-	14	-	TGTGCCAGCAGCTTAGCGGTGATCAATCAGCCCCAGCATTTT	CASSLAVINQPQHF
TRBV29-1	TRBJ2-2	-	12	-	TGCAGCGTTCTCACAGGGACAGGGGAGCTGTTTTTT	CSVLTGTGELFF
TRBV28	TRBJ1-1	few	15	TRBD1	TGTGCCAGCAGTTCCTCCGGGACAGGATTCACTGAAGCTTTCTTT	CASSSSGTGFTEAFF
TRBV6-5	TRBJ2-3	-	15	-	TGTGCCAGCAGTTACTCAAGAGCGTACACAGATACGCAGTATTTT	CASSYSRAYTDTQYF
TRBV6-6	TRBJ1-5	-	12	-	TGTGCCAGCAGGGAGACGGATCAGCCCCAGCATTTT	CASRETDQPQHF
TRBV28	TRBJ1-4	-	11	-	TGTGCCAGCAGTGTTAATGAAAAACTGTTTTTT	CASSVNEKLFF
TRBV5-1	TRBJ2-7	-	14	-	TGCGCCAGCAGCCCACTCTTTAGCTCCTACGAGCAGTACTTC	CASSPLFSSYEQYF
TRBV7-9	TRBJ1-3	-	15	-	TGTGCCAGCAGCCCACAAACAGGGTCTGAAAACACCATATATTTT	CASSPQTGSENTIYF
TRBV12-3/TRBV12-4	TRBJ2-1	few	15	TRBD1	TGTGCCAGCAAACTCTCAGGGGGCGGTAGCTATGAGCAGTTCTTC	CASKLSGGGSYEQFF
TRBV7-9	TRBJ1-1	few	16	TRBD1	TGTGCCAGCAGCGTCGACAGGGGCGCTCCGTACACTGAAGCTTTCTTT	CASSVDRGAPYTEAFF
TRBV29-1	TRBJ1-1	-	14	TRBD1	TGCAGCGTTGAAGATCGGCAGGGGGGCACTGAAGCTTTCTTT	CSVEDRQGGTEAFF
TRBV20-1	TRBJ2-1	many	16	TRBD2	TGCAGTGCTAGAGTGGGGGCGGGAGGTCCGGGGGATGAGCAGTTCTTC	CSARVGAGGPGDEQFF
TRBV7-2	TRBJ1-1	-	14	-	TGTGCCAGCAGCTCTTCCCTTTGGAACACTGAAGCTTTCTTT	CASSSSLWNTEAFF
TRBV19	TRBJ2-2	-	15	-	TGTGCCAGTAGTATCTTACTAGCGAACACCGGGGAGCTGTTTTTT	CASSILLANTGELFF
TRBV29-1	TRBJ2-1	few	16	-	TGCAGCGTTGATCTTGGGCTAGCCGAATCCTACAATGAGCAGTTCTTC	CSVDLGLAESYNEQFF
TRBV20-1	TRBJ2-3	-	12	-	TGCAGTGCCCGGCAGGGGTCAGATACGCAGTATTTT	CSARQGSDTQYF
TRBV7-9	TRBJ2-7	-	14	TRBD1	TGTGCCAGCAGCTATGACAGGGGGTTCTACGAGCAGTACTTC	CASSYDRGFYEQYF
TRBV29-1	TRBJ1-2	few	8	-	TGCAGCGTTGTCGTCTACACCTTC	CSVVVYTF
TRBV28	TRBJ1-2	-	14	-	TGTGCCAGCGGACCGCTAAATGAGAGGGATGGCTACACCTTC	CASGPLNERDGYTF
TRBV18	TRBJ2-2	-	20	TRBD2	TGTGCCAGCTCACCTCTCGGGACTAGCGGGAGGACCTCGAACACCGGGGAGCTGTTTTTT	CASSPLGTSGRTSNTGELFF
TRBV7-9	TRBJ2-7	-	15	-	TGTGCCAGCAGCTTAGCAGGGGGCGGGGTTGGCGAGCAGTACTTC	CASSLAGGGVGEQYF
TRBV7-2	TRBJ2-7	-	18	TRBD2	TGTGCCAGCAGCTTCACTAGCGGGGGGTCCGTGAATACCTACGAGCAGTACTTC	CASSFTSGGSVNTYEQYF
TRBV29-1	TRBJ2-3	few	12	-	TGCAGCGTTGACCAGGGCGCAGATACGCAGTATTTT	CSVDQGADTQYF
TRBV4-1	TRBJ1-5	-	13	-	TGCGCCAGCAGCACCCGTTGGGAGCAGCCCCAGCATTTT	CASSTRWEQPQHF
TRBV7-2	TRBJ2-3	few	15	-	TGTGCCAGCAGTTCCGGCGCGCCTAGCACAGATACGCAGTATTTT	CASSSGAPSTDTQYF
TRBV5-4	TRBJ2-6	few	16	-	TGTGCCAGCAGCTTGGCTGGATCCTCTGGGGCCAACGTCCTGACTTTC	CASSLAGSSGANVLTF